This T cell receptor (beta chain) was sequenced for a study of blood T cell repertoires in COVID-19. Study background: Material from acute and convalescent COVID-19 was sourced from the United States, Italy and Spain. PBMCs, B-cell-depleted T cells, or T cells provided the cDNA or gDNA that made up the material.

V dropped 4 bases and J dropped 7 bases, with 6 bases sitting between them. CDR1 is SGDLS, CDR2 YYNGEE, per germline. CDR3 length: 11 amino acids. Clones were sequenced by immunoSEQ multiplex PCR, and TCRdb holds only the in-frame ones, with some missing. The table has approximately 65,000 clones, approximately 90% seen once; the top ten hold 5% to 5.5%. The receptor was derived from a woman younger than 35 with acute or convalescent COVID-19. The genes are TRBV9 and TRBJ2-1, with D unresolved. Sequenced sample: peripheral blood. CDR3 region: CASSSANEQFF. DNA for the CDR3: TGTGCCAGCAGCTCAGCGAATGAGCAGTTCTTC.